The present entry profiles one TCR beta chain with its context. Its antigen is still unknown. A much larger clone differs from this one at a single base, so this may be a read error. This sample's RNA came from whole unsorted tissue. These data originate in a study of tumor and adjacent non-tumor tissue in lung cancer. Overall study context: Stage I to III disease affected 9 to 10 men and about 5 women aged about 30 to 76. Whole-study results and caveats: In normal lung, the top 100 clones were significantly more dominant than in tumor. Shorter survival was associated with higher TCR diversity in tumors.

This CDR3 spans 14 amino acids. Germline loops: CDR1 SGHAT, CDR2 FQNNGV. A modified ARM-PCR protocol with three rounds of nested PCR amplified TCRbeta. One entry per CDR3 protein, called by TCRdb with MiXCR from the multiplex PCR reads. The repertoire includes about 68,000 distinct CDR3 sequences, roughly 60% of them detected once, and 20% sits in the top ten. Sequences were obtained from lung tumor tissue. The receptor was isolated from a man between 45 and 60 years old with non-small cell lung cancer. The chain is built from TRBV11-2 and TRBJ1-1, with 7 bases lining up with TRBD1. In nucleotides, the CDR3 is TGTGCCAACAGCTCACAGGGGATGAACACTGAAGCTTTCTTT. Translated, it gives CANSSQGMNTEAFF.